Each of the 11 T cell receptor beta chains below was sequenced from the same sample in a study of CD8 T cells in Susac syndrome. Random-hexamer reverse transcription was applied to about 0.45 to 1 ug RNA. TCRdb ran MiXCR on the immunoSEQ multiplex PCR reads and lists one entry per CDR3 protein. The repertoire holds some 200,000 distinct CDR3 sequences, with more than 85% as singletons. Sequencing used CD4+ T cells from PBMCs. These receptors were taken from a human donor with Susac syndrome.

V and J are TRBV3-1 and TRBJ2-1, with no clear D. CDR3 size: 15 residues. Germline V lookup: CDR1 LGHDT, CDR2 YNNKEL (reference sequence). The ends were cut back, 2 bases at V and 3 bases at J, with 11 bases in the middle. The CDR3 region is CASSQRDYVYNEQFF. Written as DNA, the CDR3 is TGTGCCAGCAGCCAAAGAGATTACGTCTACAATGAGCAGTTCTTC.

The CDR3 sequence is CASSLRQGRDQPQHF. CDR3 DNA sequence: TGTGCCAGCAGCCTGAGACAGGGGAGAGATCAGCCCCAGCATTTT. The chain joins TRBV27 to TRBJ1-5; 8 bases are a match to TRBD1. This CDR3 has 15 residues. With 6 bases clipped from V and 5 bases from J, the junction kept 9 bases outside the gene matches. Germline-derived CDR1 and CDR2 are MNHEY and SMNVEV (reference sequence).

The chain recombines TRBV6-1 with TRBJ1-1; D is unclear. The V end lost 7 bases, the J end lost 3 bases, and 3 bases lay between the germline ends. The CDR3 covers 10 residues. Germline-derived CDR1 and CDR2 are MNHNS and SASEGT. CDR3 loop: CASTDTEAFF. The CDR3 DNA follows: TGTGCCAGCACCGACACTGAAGCTTTCTTT.

J is TRBJ2-7 and V is TRBV6-1, with D possibly called TRBD1 or TRBD2 (5 bases each). V lost 3 bases, J lost 2 bases, and 14 bases lay in between. The CDR3 is 15 residues long. CDR1 and CDR2 (germline): MNHNS, SASEGT. The CDR3 sequence: CASSERRDGTYEQYF. In nucleotides, the CDR3 is TGTGCCAGCAGTGAGCGTCGGGACGGAACCTACGAGCAGTACTTC.

This rearrangement joins TRBV2 to TRBJ2-5, with D maybe TRBD1 (6 bases). The V and J ends lost 6 bases and 4 bases respectively, with 15 bases between them. There are 14 residues in the CDR3. Germline V gene sequence: CDR1 SNHLY, CDR2 FYNNEI. The CDR3 loop reads CASRQRIGGETQYF. The CDR3 coding sequence is TGTGCCAGCAGACAGAGAATAGGGGGAGAGACCCAGTACTTC. The full variable domain, its missing parts supplied by reference TRBV2 and TRBJ2-5, is EPEVTQTPSHQVTQMGQEVILRCVPISNHLYFYWYRQILGQKVEFLVSFYNNEISEKSEIFDDQFSVERPDGSNFTLKIRSTKLEDSAMYFCASRQRIGGETQYFGPGTRLLVL.

The chain joins TRBV5-1 to TRBJ2-7, with TRBD1 identical over 7 bases. CDR3 length equals 12 residues. The V segment lost 7 bases and the J segment 0 bases; nucleotides outside the gene matches: 1. The V gene's germline CDR1 is SGHRS and CDR2 YFSETQ. Written as DNA, the CDR3 is TGCGCCAGCGGGGACAGCTCCTACGAGCAGTACTTC. It yields the protein CASGDSSYEQYF.

The rearrangement links TRBV2 to TRBJ2-1, with 7 bases matching TRBD2. The CDR3 spans 15 residues. Germline CDR1 SNHLY, CDR2 FYNNEI. After removal of 6 bases from V and 4 bases from J, the junction contained 9 bases not matched to a gene. The CDR3 DNA reads as TGTGCCAGCAGCGACAGCATGGGGGGGTACAATGAGCAGTTCTTC. It is translated as CASSDSMGGYNEQFF.

The rearrangement links TRBV30 to TRBJ1-2; D perhaps matches TRBD1 (6 bases). The CDR3 has 13 amino acids. The V and J ends lost 5 bases and 6 bases respectively, with 16 bases between them. Per germline, CDR1 GTSNPN and CDR2 SVGIG (reference sequence). The CDR3 here is CAWLLQGWDGYTF. The CDR3 DNA reads as TGTGCCTGGTTATTACAGGGTTGGGATGGCTACACCTTC.

V usage is TRBV11-2 and J usage is TRBJ2-5; no firm D call. CDR1 is SGHAT, CDR2 FQNNGV, per germline. V lost 5 bases and J 4 bases, leaving 8 bases between the germline ends. The CDR3 loop spans 12 amino acids. The CDR3 spells CASSVDRETQYF. The CDR3 bases are TGTGCCAGCAGCGTTGACCGAGAGACCCAGTACTTC.

CDR3 bases: TGTGCCAGCAGTTCCCTATCAATTAGCGGACCATCCTACGAGCAGTACTTC. Protein sequence: CASSSLSISGPSYEQYF. This sequence joins TRBV28 and TRBJ2-7; D perhaps matches TRBD2 (6 bases). V was clipped by 4 bases and J by 1 base, with 20 bases between them. CDR3 length: 17 residues. Germline assignment: CDR1 MDHEN and CDR2 SYDVKM.

The J gene is TRBJ2-3, the V gene TRBV15, with D possibly matching TRBD1 (5 bases). Germline V gene sequence: CDR1 LNHNV, CDR2 YYDKDF (reference sequence). The length of the CDR3 is 15 residues. V was pared by 1 base and J by 2 bases, with 10 bases between. The chain's CDR3 is CATSRVQGNTDTQYF. The CDR3, as DNA: TGTGCCACCAGCAGAGTTCAGGGAAACACAGATACGCAGTATTTT.